Each of the 20 T cell receptor beta chains below was sequenced from the same sample in a study of blood T cells in healthy people across ages. Together with a sample-barcoded 5' primer, a J-beta primer mix was included in a second PCR lasting roughly 6 to 12 cycles. MiXCR, run by TCRdb on the 5' RACE reads, gives a single entry per CDR3 protein. The repertoire holds 600,000 to 850,000 distinct CDR3 sequences, with 20% to 25% as singletons. The data were also submitted as part of a second study, on T cells of mothers and their children.

The sequenced material came from blood. These receptors were obtained from a boy aged 5-17 years in good health.

The chain joins TRBV6-2 or TRBV6-3 to TRBJ1-1, with D uncertain. This CDR3 is built from 17 residues. V lost 0 bases and J lost 0, with 14 bases in between. Germline V lookup: CDR1 MNHEY, CDR2 SVGEGT. CDR3 sequence: CASSYSNRGSMNTEAFF. DNA for the CDR3: TGTGCCAGCAGTTACTCCAACCGGGGATCAATGAACACTGAAGCTTTCTTT.

The V call is TRBV29-1, the J call TRBJ2-5; D is uncertain. Trimming shortened V by 5 bases and J by 0 bases, and 10 bases separated the two germline ends. The germline V gene has CDR1 SQVTM and CDR2 ANQGSEA. This CDR3 comprises 13 residues. CDR3 sequence: CSVSPLYQETQYF. CDR3 sequence (DNA): TGCAGCGTTTCTCCCTTATACCAAGAGACCCAGTACTTC.

J is TRBJ2-5 and V is TRBV7-9; D is possibly TRBD2 (7 bases). The better agreement between TRBJ2-1 and the DNA end casts doubt on the J call. The germline V gene encodes CDR1 SEHNR and CDR2 FQNEAQ (reference sequence). This CDR3 region has 15 residues. In nucleotides, the CDR3 is TGTGCCAGCAGCACATACAGCGGGATAGGGGGTGAGCAGTTCTTC. Encoded protein: CASSTYSGIGGEQFF.

V and J are TRBV7-2 and TRBJ1-1; no clear D. The CDR3 length is 11 residues. V lost 3 bases, J lost 8 bases, and 7 bases lay in between. The germline gives CDR1 SGHTA, CDR2 FQGNSA. The CDR3 here is CASSFHSEAFF. The CDR3 bases are TGTGCCAGCAGCTTCCATTCCGAAGCTTTCTTT.

V and J are TRBV27 and TRBJ2-3; TRBD1 agrees at 7 bases. Looked up from germline, CDR1 is MNHEY and CDR2 is SMNVEV (reference sequence). V lost 4 bases and J lost 2; bases outside the gene matches: 6. This CDR3 contains 15 residues. The CDR3 here is CASSSRDSYTDTQYF. The CDR3 DNA is TGTGCCAGCAGTTCCCGGGACAGCTACACAGATACGCAGTATTTT.

The V gene is TRBV3-1, the J gene TRBJ2-5; a weak D match, TRBD1 (5 bases). There are 14 residues in the CDR3. V gave up 2 bases and J gave up 5 bases, with 12 bases separating them. Per germline, CDR1 LGHDT and CDR2 YNNKEL (reference sequence). DNA of the CDR3: TGTGCCAGCAGCCAACCGGGCCAGGGCGAGACCCAGTACTTC. Translated, it gives CASSQPGQGETQYF.

This clonotype was recorded a few times. One end of the junction does not line up with germline, which may come from a read error. This sequence joins TRBV4-2 and TRBJ2-7, with a possible D match to TRBD2 (6 bases). From germline, CDR1 is LGHNA and CDR2 YNFKEQ. This CDR3 has 16 residues. This CDR3 is CASSEEGAGLTYEQYF. The CDR3 nucleotides read TGTGCCAGCAGCGAAGAAGGCGCGGGACTCACCTACGAGCAGTACTTC.

J is TRBJ2-5 and V is TRBV4-1; 8 nucleotides align to TRBD1. The V gene's germline CDR1 is MGHRA and CDR2 YSYEKL. This CDR3 contains 15 residues. V shed 1 base, J shed 5 bases, and the junction held 6 bases outside the gene matches. The CDR3: CASSQGQGIEETQYF. Written as DNA, the CDR3 is TGCGCCAGCAGCCAAGGACAGGGGATAGAGGAGACCCAGTACTTC.

The chain links TRBV4-2 to TRBJ2-1; TRBD2 matches 11 bases. Germline values: CDR1 LGHNA, CDR2 YNFKEQ. The CDR3 covers 17 residues. The V segment lost 0 bases and the J segment 7 bases; nucleotides outside the gene matches: 8. The chain's CDR3 is CASSQDEGVAGGNEQFF. CDR3 nucleotides: TGTGCCAGCAGCCAAGATGAAGGGGTAGCGGGGGGGAATGAGCAGTTCTTC.

V and J are TRBV20-1 and TRBJ1-2; D is undetermined. CDR1 and CDR2 (germline): DFQATT, SNEGSKA (reference sequence). The ends were cut back, 6 bases at V and 0 bases at J, with 11 bases in the middle. The CDR3 has 13 residues. The CDR3 reads CSAGSATNYGYTF. In DNA form, the CDR3 reads TGCAGTGCCGGATCCGCCACTAACTATGGCTACACCTTC.

The chain uses TRBV5-6 and TRBJ2-3, with a possible D match to TRBD2 (6 bases). Deletions cut 2 bases from V and 0 bases from J, with 10 bases between. Germline assignment: CDR1 SGHDT and CDR2 YYEEEE. This CDR3 spans 15 amino acids. The CDR3 sequence is CASSFRGTSTDTQYF. CDR3 nucleotide sequence: TGTGCCAGCAGCTTTCGCGGGACTAGCACAGATACGCAGTATTTT.

V is TRBV10-3 and J is TRBJ2-3; possible D gene TRBD1, 6 bases. The V gene lost 7 bases and the J gene lost 11 bases, with 25 bases spanning the gap. The CDR3 totals 15 residues. Looked up from germline, CDR1 is ENHRY and CDR2 is SYGVKD. CDR3: CAITQDETGSFGQYF. The DNA of the CDR3 is TGTGCCATCACCCAGGATGAGACAGGTTCATTTGGGCAGTATTTT.

This clonotype was observed a few times. This rearrangement joins TRBV7-2 to TRBJ2-5; a weak D match, TRBD1 (5 bases). The end of the DNA aligns better with TRBJ2-1, so the J call may be wrong. The CDR3 contains 17 residues. CDR1 SGHTA and CDR2 FQGNSA come from the germline V gene. The chain's CDR3 is CASSLDSTGYSYNEQFF. Written as DNA, the CDR3 is TGTGCCAGCAGCTTAGATTCCACAGGATACTCTTACAATGAGCAGTTCTTC.

The table lists this clonotype with a few counts. This chain joins TRBV7-9 and TRBJ2-1; 7 nucleotides align to TRBD2. The end of the DNA fits TRBJ2-7 better, so the J call may be wrong. The germline CDR1 and CDR2 sequences are SEHNR and FQNEAQ (reference sequence). The CDR3 contains 15 residues. Written as DNA, the CDR3 is TGTGCCAGCAGCCATAGCGGGTGGGGATCCGACGAGCAGTACTTC. Translating it yields CASSHSGWGSDEQYF.

This clonotype appeared a few times. The chain combines TRBV28 with TRBJ2-7; D is possibly TRBD1 or TRBD2 (5 bases each). Trimming removed 6 bases from V and 3 bases from J, with 21 bases in between. Per the germline V gene, CDR1 is MDHEN and CDR2 is SYDVKM. The CDR3 has 16 amino acids. DNA for the CDR3: TGTGCCAGCAGACCTGGGGGTGGGGGAATGGGCTACGAGCAGTACTTC. Protein sequence: CASRPGGGGMGYEQYF.

The V call is TRBV6-2 or TRBV6-3, the J call TRBJ1-1; D gene unclear. Trimming took 6 bases from V and 1 from J, leaving 15 bases between them. Looked up from germline, CDR1 is MNHEY and CDR2 is SVGEGT. The CDR3 has 15 residues. In DNA form, the CDR3 reads TGTGCCAGCAGACTAACTCGCTCGGGGAACACTGAAGCTTTCTTT. Amino acid sequence: CASRLTRSGNTEAFF.

This chain joins TRBV7-8 and TRBJ2-1; the match to TRBD2 covers 9 bases. The CDR3 runs 17 residues. Germline CDR1 and CDR2: SGHVS and FQNEAQ. The V and J ends lost 4 bases and 0 bases, in that order; junction bases with no gene match: 7. CDR3 bases: TGTGCCAGCAGCTCGCGACTAGCGGAGAGCTCCTACAATGAGCAGTTCTTC. Amino acids: CASSSRLAESSYNEQFF.

V and J are TRBV6-5 and TRBJ1-6, with TRBD1 identical over 10 bases. The germline gives CDR1 MNHEY, CDR2 SVGAGI. The CDR3 is 15 residues long. V lost 6 bases, J lost 9 bases, and 8 bases stayed unmatched. This CDR3 is CASSGTGDPTSPLHF. CDR3 in DNA: TGTGCCAGCAGCGGGACAGGGGATCCCACTTCACCCCTCCACTTT.

This clonotype was detected a few times. The chain is built from TRBV20-1 and TRBJ2-7; no clear D gene. Trimming took 3 bases from V and 2 from J, leaving 23 bases between them. From germline, CDR1 is DFQATT and CDR2 SNEGSKA (reference sequence). The CDR3 is 17 amino acids. The chain's CDR3 is CSASDRAGDSPTYEQYF. The CDR3 DNA follows: TGCAGTGCTAGTGACCGGGCAGGCGACTCTCCAACCTACGAGCAGTACTTC.

The chain employs TRBV9 and TRBJ1-1; no reliable D call. Germline CDR1 reads SGDLS; CDR2 reads YYNGEE. Trimming removed 1 base at V and 2 bases at J, with 6 bases between. This CDR3 contains 13 residues. CDR3 in DNA: TGTGCCAGCAGCGTAAGAGACAACACTGAAGCTTTCTTT. Amino acids: CASSVRDNTEAFF. The full variable domain, completed using reference TRBV9 and TRBJ1-1, is DSGVTQTPKHLITATGQRVTLRCSPRSGDLSVYWYQQSLDQGLQFLIQYYNGEERAKGNILERFSAQQFPDLHSELNLSSLELGDSALYFCASSVRDNTEAFFGQGTRLTVV.